This T cell receptor (beta chain) was sequenced for a study of neurological immune-mediated disorders. Notes on the study in general: Patients with HTLV-1-associated myelopathy showed the most TCR clonal expansion. Those with multiple sclerosis showed the least, falling below healthy controls.

Trimming at V came to 3 bases and at J to 6 bases, leaving 6 bases not matched to a gene. Germline V lookup: CDR1 SGHRS, CDR2 YFSETQ. The CDR3 runs 14 residues. The sample's time point: longitudinal time-point 3. Unsorted libraries came from 2 million PBMCs stored at -80 °C. The table lists this clonotype with many counts. Its antigen is not identified. The yield of each sequencing run was over 160 million TCR-beta sequences from 15-18 subjects. TCRdb re-derived calls from the 5' RACE reads in MiXCR, one entry per CDR3 protein. The sample lists roughly 100,000 distinct CDR3 sequences; 9.5% to 14% were seen once.

The rearrangement joins TRBV5-1 to TRBJ2-4, with 7 nucleotides matching TRBD2. Sequenced: PBMCs. This sequence was found in a female donor with HTLV-1-associated myelopathy (HAM/TSP). Here the CDR3 reads CASSSGRSGNIQYF. The CDR3 nucleotides are TGCGCCAGCAGCTCCGGGAGGTCCGGAAACATTCAGTACTTC.